A selection of T cell receptor beta chains follows, all from one sample in a study of T cell repertoires in cytomegalovirus infection. Their specific antigens are unknown. TCRdb ran MiXCR on the reads and lists one entry per CDR3 protein. The sample consists of 350,000 to 400,000 distinct CDR3 sequences, approximately 30% of them appearing once. Sequencing was performed on cultured PBMCs, taken from culture after CMV antigen stimulation. The receptors were gathered from a human donor in good health (CMV status not recorded). Some clones in this sample may be carry-over from other donors' samples. Both conserved end residues are part of each CDR3. A D gene is named only where the DNA matches it firmly. Part of the rows lack a size; the others show once, few, many or a class for expanded clones.

CDR3 length | D gene | J gene | V gene | clone size | CDR3 protein | CDR3 DNA
13 | - | TRBJ2-1 | TRBV28 | - | CASSLSGASEQFF | TGTGCCAGCAGTTTATCAGGGGCGAGTGAGCAGTTCTTC
13 | - | TRBJ1-1 | TRBV11-2 | few | CASSLKSNTEAFF | TGTGCCAGCAGCTTGAAATCGAACACTGAAGCTTTCTTT
13 | - | TRBJ2-3 | TRBV20-1 | few | CSGLLTGPDTQYF | TGCAGTGGTCTGTTGACAGGACCAGATACGCAGTATTTT
12 | - | TRBJ1-2 | TRBV7-8 | many | CASSLGGGGYTF | TGTGCCAGCAGCTTAGGGGGAGGAGGCTACACCTTC
14 | - | TRBJ1-1 | TRBV5-6 | - | CASSLTTGRPEAFF | TGTGCCAGCAGCTTAACTACAGGGAGACCTGAAGCTTTCTTT
17 | - | TRBJ2-1 | TRBV6-2/TRBV6-3 | - | CASSYPQSGPSYNEQFF | TGTGCCAGCAGTTACCCTCAAAGCGGACCCTCCTACAATGAGCAGTTCTTC
16 | TRBD2 | TRBJ2-3 | TRBV14 | - | CASSQNLAGGRNTQYF | TGTGCCAGCAGCCAAAACCTAGCGGGAGGAAGAAATACGCAGTATTTT
15 | - | TRBJ1-5 | TRBV7-8 | few | CASSERTRDNQPQHF | TGTGCCAGCAGCGAACGGACAAGAGACAATCAGCCCCAGCATTTT
13 | - | TRBJ1-1 | TRBV20-1 | - | CSAREGGIPEAFF | TGCAGTGCTAGAGAAGGGGGGATCCCTGAAGCTTTCTTT
16 | - | TRBJ1-2 | TRBV4-2 | - | CASSQDSGSRVYGYTF | TGTGCCAGCAGCCAGGACTCAGGGAGTAGGGTCTATGGCTACACCTTC
16 | TRBD2 | TRBJ2-5 | TRBV7-6 | - | CASSPSLLAGKETQYF | TGTGCTAGCAGCCCTTCTCTCCTAGCGGGAAAAGAGACCCAGTACTTC
15 | - | TRBJ1-4 | TRBV11-2 | few | CASSKNPGEDEKLFF | TGTGCCAGCAGCAAGAACCCCGGAGAGGATGAAAAACTGTTTTTT
15 | - | TRBJ2-4 | TRBV7-8 | - | CASSLAEGLRNIQYF | TGTGCCAGCAGCTTAGCAGAGGGATTGAGAAACATTCAGTACTTC
14 | TRBD1 | TRBJ2-7 | TRBV20-1 | - | CSAKPGQGDSEQYF | TGCAGTGCTAAACCGGGACAGGGGGACTCGGAGCAGTACTTC
12 | - | TRBJ1-1 | TRBV6-2/TRBV6-3 | - | CASSYPDRKAFF | TGTGCCAGCAGTTACCCAGACAGAAAAGCTTTCTTT
14 | - | TRBJ2-5 | TRBV6-1 | - | CASSEGGSQETQYF | TGTGCCAGCAGTGAGGGGGGATCCCAAGAGACCCAGTACTTC
12 | - | TRBJ2-7 | TRBV12-3/TRBV12-4 | - | CASSLLRSEQYF | TGTGCCAGCAGTTTACTAAGGTCCGAGCAGTACTTC
13 | - | TRBJ2-3 | TRBV12-3/TRBV12-4 | once | CASQTLNTDTQYF | TGTGCCAGCCAGACACTAAACACAGATACGCAGTATTTT
15 | - | TRBJ2-7 | TRBV2 | few | CASRVSRIGYYEQYF | TGTGCCAGCAGAGTTTCTAGGATAGGATACTACGAGCAGTACTTC
13 | - | TRBJ1-2 | TRBV28 | - | CASSFWAGDGYTF | TGTGCCAGCAGTTTCTGGGCAGGGGATGGCTACACCTTC
13 | - | TRBJ2-7 | TRBV7-2 | - | CASSLEHGREQYF | TGTGCCAGCAGCTTAGAGCATGGGCGCGAGCAGTACTTC
15 | - | TRBJ2-7 | TRBV6-5 | - | CASSYHPAQGYEQYF | TGTGCCAGCAGTTACCACCCCGCACAGGGCTACGAGCAGTACTTC